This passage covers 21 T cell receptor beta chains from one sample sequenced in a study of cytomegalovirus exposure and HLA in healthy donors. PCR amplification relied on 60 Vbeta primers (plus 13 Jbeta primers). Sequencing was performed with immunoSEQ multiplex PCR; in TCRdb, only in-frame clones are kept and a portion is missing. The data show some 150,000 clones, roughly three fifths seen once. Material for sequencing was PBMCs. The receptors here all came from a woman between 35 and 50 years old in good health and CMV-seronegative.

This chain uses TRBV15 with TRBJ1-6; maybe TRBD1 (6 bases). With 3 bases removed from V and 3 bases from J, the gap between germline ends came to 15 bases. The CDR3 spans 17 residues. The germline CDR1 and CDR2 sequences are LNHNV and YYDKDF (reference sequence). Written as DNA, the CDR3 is TGTGCCACCAGCAGGAAAATTTACAGGGACTATAATTCACCCCTCCACTTT. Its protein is CATSRKIYRDYNSPLHF. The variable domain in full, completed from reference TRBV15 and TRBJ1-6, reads DAMVIQNPRYQVTQFGKPVTLSCSQTLNHNVMYWYQQKSSQAPKLLFHYYDKDFNNEADTPDNFQSRRPNTSFCFLDIRSPGLGDTAMYLCATSRKIYRDYNSPLHFGNGTRLTVT.

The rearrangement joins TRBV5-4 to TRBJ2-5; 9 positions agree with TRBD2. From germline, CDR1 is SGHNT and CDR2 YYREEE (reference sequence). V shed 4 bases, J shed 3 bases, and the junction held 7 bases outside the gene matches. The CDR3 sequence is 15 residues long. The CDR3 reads CASSRRGGGEETQYF. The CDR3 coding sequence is TGTGCCAGCAGCCGGCGGGGCGGGGGGGAAGAGACCCAGTACTTC.

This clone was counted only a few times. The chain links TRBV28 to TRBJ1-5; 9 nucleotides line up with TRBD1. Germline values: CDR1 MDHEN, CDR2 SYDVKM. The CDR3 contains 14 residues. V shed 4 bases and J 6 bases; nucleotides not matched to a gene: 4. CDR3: CASSSTGGVQPQHF. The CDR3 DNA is TGTGCCAGCAGTTCCACAGGGGGCGTTCAGCCCCAGCATTTT.

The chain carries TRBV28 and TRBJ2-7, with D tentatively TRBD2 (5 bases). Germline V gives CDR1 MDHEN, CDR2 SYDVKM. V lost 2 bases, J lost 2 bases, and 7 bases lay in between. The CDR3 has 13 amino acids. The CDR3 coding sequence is TGTGCCAGCAGTTTAGCCGGGGCCTACGAGCAGTACTTC. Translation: CASSLAGAYEQYF.

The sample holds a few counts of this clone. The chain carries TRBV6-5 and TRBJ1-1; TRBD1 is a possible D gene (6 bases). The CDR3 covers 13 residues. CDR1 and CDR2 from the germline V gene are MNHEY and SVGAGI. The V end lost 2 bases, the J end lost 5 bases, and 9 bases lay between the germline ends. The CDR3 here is CASSYTGRTEAFF. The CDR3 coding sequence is TGTGCCAGCAGTTACACAGGGCGGACTGAAGCTTTCTTT.

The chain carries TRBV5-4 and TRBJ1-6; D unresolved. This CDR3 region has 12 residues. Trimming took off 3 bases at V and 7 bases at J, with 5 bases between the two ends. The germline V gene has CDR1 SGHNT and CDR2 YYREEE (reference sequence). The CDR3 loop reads CASSSLNSPLHF. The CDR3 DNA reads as TGTGCCAGCAGCTCCCTCAATTCACCCCTCCACTTT.

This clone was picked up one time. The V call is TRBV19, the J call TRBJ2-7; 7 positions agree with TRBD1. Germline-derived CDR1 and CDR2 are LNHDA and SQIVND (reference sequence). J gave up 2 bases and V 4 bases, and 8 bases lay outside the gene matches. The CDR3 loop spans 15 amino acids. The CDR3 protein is CASSSHRGETYEQYF. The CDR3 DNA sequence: TGTGCCAGTAGTAGCCACAGGGGCGAGACCTACGAGCAGTACTTC. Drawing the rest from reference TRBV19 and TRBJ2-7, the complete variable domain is DGGITQSPKYLFRKEGQNVTLSCEQNLNHDAMYWYRQDPGQGLRLIYYSQIVNDFQKGDIAEGYSVSREKKESFPLTVTSAQKNPTAFYLCASSSHRGETYEQYFGPGTRLTVT.

DNA for the CDR3: TGTGCCTGGAGTAAAAAAACAGGGGTTCGGACTGAAGCTTTCTTT. Translated, it gives CAWSKKTGVRTEAFF. The chain joins TRBV30 to TRBJ1-1; 7 bases fit TRBD1. Trimming took 2 bases from V and 5 from J; bases not matched to a gene: 11. This CDR3 comprises 15 residues. Germline V CDR1 and CDR2: GTSNPN, SVGIG (reference sequence). The full variable domain, with the rest looked up from reference TRBV30 and TRBJ1-1, is SQTIHQWPATLVQPVGSPLSLECTVEGTSNPNLYWYRQAAGRGLQLLFYSVGIGQISSEVPQNLSASRPQDRQFILSSKKLLLSDSGFYLCAWSKKTGVRTEAFFGQGTRLTVV.

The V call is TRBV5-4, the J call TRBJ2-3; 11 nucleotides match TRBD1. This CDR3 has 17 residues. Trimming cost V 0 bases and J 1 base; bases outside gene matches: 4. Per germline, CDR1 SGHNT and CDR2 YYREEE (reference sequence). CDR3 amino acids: CASSLGGQGVGTDTQYF. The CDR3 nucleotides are TGTGCCAGCAGCTTGGGGGGACAGGGGGTTGGCACAGATACGCAGTATTTT.

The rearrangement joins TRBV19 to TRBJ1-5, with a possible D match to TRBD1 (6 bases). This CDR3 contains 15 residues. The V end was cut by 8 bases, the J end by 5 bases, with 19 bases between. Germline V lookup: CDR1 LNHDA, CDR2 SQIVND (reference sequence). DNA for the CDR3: TGTGCCAGTCGGTACAACAGGGACCCCTATCAGCCCCAGCATTTT. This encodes CASRYNRDPYQPQHF.

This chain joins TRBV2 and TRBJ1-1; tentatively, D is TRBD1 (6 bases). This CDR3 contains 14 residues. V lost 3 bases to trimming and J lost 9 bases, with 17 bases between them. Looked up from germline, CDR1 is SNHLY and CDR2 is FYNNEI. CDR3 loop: CASSDLMRQGKAFF. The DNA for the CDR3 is TGTGCCAGCAGTGACTTGATGAGGCAGGGGAAAGCTTTCTTT.

CDR3 protein: CASRAAVNTGELFF. The CDR3 DNA reads TGTGCCAGCCGAGCGGCAGTGAACACCGGGGAGCTGTTTTTT. V usage is TRBV7-8 and J usage is TRBJ2-2; D is possibly TRBD2 (5 bases). In germline, CDR1 is SGHVS, CDR2 FQNEAQ. V lost 8 bases and J 1 base, leaving 11 bases between the germline ends. The CDR3 has 14 amino acids.

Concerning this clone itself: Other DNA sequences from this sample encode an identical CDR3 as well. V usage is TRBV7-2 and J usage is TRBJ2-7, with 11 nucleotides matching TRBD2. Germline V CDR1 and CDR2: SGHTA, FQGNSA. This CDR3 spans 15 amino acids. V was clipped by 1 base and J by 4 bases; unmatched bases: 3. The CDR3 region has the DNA TGTGCCAGCAGCTTAGTAGCGGGGGGGCTTTACGAGCAGTACTTC. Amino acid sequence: CASSLVAGGLYEQYF.

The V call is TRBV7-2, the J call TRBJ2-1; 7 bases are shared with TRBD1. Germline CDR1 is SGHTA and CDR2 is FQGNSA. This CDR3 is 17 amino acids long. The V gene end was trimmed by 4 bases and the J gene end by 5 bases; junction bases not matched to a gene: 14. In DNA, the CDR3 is TGTGCCAGCAGCTCCATCACAGGGGAGAGCGGTAACAATGAGCAGTTCTTC. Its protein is CASSSITGESGNNEQFF.

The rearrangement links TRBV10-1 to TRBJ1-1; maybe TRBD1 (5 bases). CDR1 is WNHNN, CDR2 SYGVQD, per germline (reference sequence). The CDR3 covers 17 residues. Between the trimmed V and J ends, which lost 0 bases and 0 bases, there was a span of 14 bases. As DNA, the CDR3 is TGCGCCAGCAGTGAGTCGACGGGGGGACTGATGAACACTGAAGCTTTCTTT. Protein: CASSESTGGLMNTEAFF.

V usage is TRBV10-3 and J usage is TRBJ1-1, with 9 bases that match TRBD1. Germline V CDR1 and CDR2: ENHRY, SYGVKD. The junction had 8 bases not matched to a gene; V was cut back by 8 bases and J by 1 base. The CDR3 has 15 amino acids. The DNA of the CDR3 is TGTGCCATCTTGGGGGGACAGGGAAAGAACACTGAAGCTTTCTTT. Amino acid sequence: CAILGGQGKNTEAFF.

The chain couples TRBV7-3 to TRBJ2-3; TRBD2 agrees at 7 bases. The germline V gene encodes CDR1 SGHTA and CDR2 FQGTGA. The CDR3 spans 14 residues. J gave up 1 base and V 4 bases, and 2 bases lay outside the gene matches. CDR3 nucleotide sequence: TGTGCCAGCAGCTCGCTAGCGGGCACAGATACGCAGTATTTT. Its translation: CASSSLAGTDTQYF.

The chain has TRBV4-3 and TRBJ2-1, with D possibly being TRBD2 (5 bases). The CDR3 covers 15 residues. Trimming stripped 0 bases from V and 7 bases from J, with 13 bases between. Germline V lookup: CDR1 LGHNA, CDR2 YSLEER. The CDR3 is CASSQEEGISNEQFF. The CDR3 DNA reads TGCGCCAGCAGCCAAGAAGAGGGAATATCGAATGAGCAGTTCTTC.

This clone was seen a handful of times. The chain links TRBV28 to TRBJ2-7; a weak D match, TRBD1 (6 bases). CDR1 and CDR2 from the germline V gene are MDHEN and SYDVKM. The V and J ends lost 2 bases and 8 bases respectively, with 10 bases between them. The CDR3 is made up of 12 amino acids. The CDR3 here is CASSLKRDKQYF. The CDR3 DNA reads TGTGCCAGCAGTTTAAAAAGGGACAAGCAGTACTTC.

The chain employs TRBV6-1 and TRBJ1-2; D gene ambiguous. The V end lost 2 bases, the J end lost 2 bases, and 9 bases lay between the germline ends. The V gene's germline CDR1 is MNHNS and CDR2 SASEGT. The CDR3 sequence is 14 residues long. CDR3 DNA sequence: TGTGCCAGCAGTGAAAGCGACGACAACTATGGCTACACCTTC. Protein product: CASSESDDNYGYTF.

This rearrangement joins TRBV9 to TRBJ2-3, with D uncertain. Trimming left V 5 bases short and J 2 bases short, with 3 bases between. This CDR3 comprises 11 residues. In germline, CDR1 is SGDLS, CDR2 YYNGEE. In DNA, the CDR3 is TGTGCCAGCAGTAACACAGATACGCAGTATTTT. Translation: CASSNTDTQYF.